These T cell receptor beta chains were read from a single sample in a study of identical twins. TCRdb passed the 5' RACE reads through MiXCR, listing each CDR3 protein once. The sample holds some 900,000 distinct CDR3 sequences, approximately 13% seen once. These data were likewise used in another study, on yellow fever vaccine responses in identical twins.

Sequencing was done on a sample of PBMCs. The receptors stem from a woman between 18 and 29 years old in good health. The CDR3 runs from the conserved cysteine through the conserved F or W. D genes are given only for firm matches. Not every row has a clone size; where given, it reads once, few, many or a size class.

V gene	J gene	D gene	clone size	CDR3 DNA	CDR3 protein
TRBV7-9	TRBJ2-1	TRBD1	many	TGTGCCAGTTACCCAGGGGGCCTCTACAATGAGCAGTTCTTC	CASYPGGLYNEQFF
TRBV19	TRBJ1-1	.	few	TGTGCCAGTAGGGAACGGGGATTGTCGACGAACACCGAAGCTTTCTTT	CASRERGLSTNTEAFF
TRBV4-1	TRBJ2-2	.	few	TGCGCCAGCAGCCAATTCGACACCGGGGAGCTGTTTTTT	CASSQFDTGELFF
TRBV28	TRBJ1-1	.	.	TGTGCCAGCAGTTCCCACCCGAGGGGGACTGAAGCTTTCTTT	CASSSHPRGTEAFF
TRBV6-5	TRBJ1-1	.	few	TGTGCCAGCAGTTACTCGAAGGTTGACCTGAACAAGCGGAACACTGAAGCTTTCTTT	CASSYSKVDLNKRNTEAFF
TRBV10-3	TRBJ2-1	TRBD2	many	TGTGCCATCAGTGAGATAAAAGCGGGAGGGAAGTCCTACAATGAGCAGTTCTTC	CAISEIKAGGKSYNEQFF
TRBV16	TRBJ2-1	.	.	TGTGCCAGCAGCCAATATAACAGTCCCTACAATGAGCAGTTCTTC	CASSQYNSPYNEQFF
TRBV5-1	TRBJ2-3	.	few	TGCGCCAGCAGCTTGTACGCGGCCACAGATACGCAGTATTTT	CASSLYAATDTQYF
TRBV7-8	TRBJ1-1	.	few	TGTGCCAGCAGCTTAGTTCGGGGTGCGAACACTGAAGCTTTCTTT	CASSLVRGANTEAFF
TRBV12-3/TRBV12-4	TRBJ2-7	TRBD2	.	TGTGCCAGCAGCCACGGACTAGCGGGAGGGTCCGAGCAGTACTTC	CASSHGLAGGSEQYF
TRBV12-3/TRBV12-4	TRBJ2-3	TRBD2	.	TGTGCCGGCCTTCAGACTAGCGGGACAGATACGCAGTATTTT	CAGLQTSGTDTQYF
TRBV15	TRBJ2-2	.	many	TGTGCCACCAGCAAAGAGGAACAGAACACCGGGGAGCTGTTTTTT	CATSKEEQNTGELFF
TRBV5-6	TRBJ1-1	TRBD1	few	TGTGCCAGCAGCCCCCGGACAGGGTGGGGACAAACTGAAGCTTTCTTT	CASSPRTGWGQTEAFF
TRBV20-1	TRBJ2-1	.	few	TGCAGTGCTCGACAAGCTTTGGGGTCCCAATATGAGCAGTTCTTC	CSARQALGSQYEQFF
TRBV6-2/TRBV6-3	TRBJ2-1	.	.	TGTGCCAGCAGTTATCCCAGCGCTCGCTCCTACAATGAGCAGTTCTTC	CASSYPSARSYNEQFF
TRBV20-1	TRBJ2-3	TRBD2	.	TGCAGTGCTCATCTAGCGGGGATCACAGATACGCAGTATTTT	CSAHLAGITDTQYF
TRBV15	TRBJ2-6	.	.	TGTGCCACCAGCAGAGGGGCCAACGTCCTGACTTTC	CATSRGANVLTF
TRBV5-1	TRBJ1-2	.	few	TGCGCCAGCAGCTTGGGGGGGAGCGACTACACCTTC	CASSLGGSDYTF
TRBV20-1	TRBJ1-1	.	.	TGCAGTGCTAGTAGTGCAGGGGCCCTGAACACTGAAGCTTTCTTT	CSASSAGALNTEAFF
TRBV12-3/TRBV12-4	TRBJ2-7	.	.	TGTGCCAGCAGTTTTCACCAGGGCGGCGAGCAGTACTTC	CASSFHQGGEQYF
TRBV5-1	TRBJ2-5	.	many	TGCGCCAGCGGCATCTCTTCCGGGACACCGGAGACCCAGTACTTC	CASGISSGTPETQYF
TRBV18	TRBJ1-2	.	few	TGTGCCAGCTCACCCCCTGATTACTATGGCTACACCTTC	CASSPPDYYGYTF
TRBV12-3/TRBV12-4	TRBJ2-1	TRBD2	many	TGTGCCAGCAGTTTAGCCGCGGGGAGGGGACCGGATTCCTACAATGAGCAGTTCTTC	CASSLAAGRGPDSYNEQFF
TRBV27	TRBJ1-5	.	few	TGTGCCAGCAGTTCCGGCTATCAGCCCCAGCATTTT	CASSSGYQPQHF
TRBV6-2/TRBV6-3	TRBJ1-5	.	.	TGTGCCAGCAGTTACGTGACAGGAGGTATTAATAGCAATCAGCCCCAGCATTTT	CASSYVTGGINSNQPQHF
TRBV12-3/TRBV12-4	TRBJ2-7	.	.	TGTGCCAGCAACGCAAGCCCAGGGGGGGCCTACGAGCAGTACTTC	CASNASPGGAYEQYF
TRBV18	TRBJ2-1	TRBD2	.	TGTGCCAGCTCACCACGCGGGAGGAACTACAATGAGCAGTTCTTC	CASSPRGRNYNEQFF
TRBV20-1	TRBJ1-3	.	.	TGCAGTGCTTACGAGAGCTCTGGAAACACCATATATTTT	CSAYESSGNTIYF
TRBV12-3/TRBV12-4	TRBJ2-1	TRBD2	many	TGTGCCAGCAGTCTATTGACTAGCGGGAGAGTCAAGGGTGAGCAGTTCTTC	CASSLLTSGRVKGEQFF
TRBV4-1	TRBJ2-1	TRBD2	.	TGCGCCAGCAGCCAAAGGGGACTAAGTGAGCAGTTCTTC	CASSQRGLSEQFF
TRBV11-3	TRBJ2-1	TRBD1	few	TGTGCCAGCAGCCAAGGACAGGGGGTTTCGGGTGAGCAGTTCTTC	CASSQGQGVSGEQFF
TRBV10-3	TRBJ2-1	.	many	TGTGCCATCAGTGATGATAGCGTGGATTACAATGAGCAGTTCTTC	CAISDDSVDYNEQFF
TRBV12-3/TRBV12-4	TRBJ1-6	TRBD1	few	TGTGCCAGCAGACACACCGGGACAGGAGGTTCACCCCTCCACTTT	CASRHTGTGGSPLHF
TRBV5-1	TRBJ1-1	.	.	TGCGCCAGCAGACCGAGACAGAACACTGAAGCTTTCTTT	CASRPRQNTEAFF
TRBV12-3/TRBV12-4	TRBJ1-2	.	few	TGTGCCAGCAGTTTCGAAGGGGGGCGGAACTATGGCTACACCTTC	CASSFEGGRNYGYTF
TRBV12-3/TRBV12-4	TRBJ2-1	.	many	TGTGCCAGCAGCCATACGGGACTCTCTCTTAAGATAGAGCAGTTCTTC	CASSHTGLSLKIEQFF
TRBV5-5	TRBJ2-5	TRBD2	.	TGTGCCAGCAGCTTGTGGCTAGCGGGAGAGACCCAGTACTTC	CASSLWLAGETQYF
TRBV11-2	TRBJ2-3	TRBD1	.	TGTGCCAGCAGATTGGGACAGGTGAACACAGATACGCAGTATTTT	CASRLGQVNTDTQYF
TRBV5-6	TRBJ1-5	TRBD1	.	TGTGCCAGCAGCGACACAGGGGGCGCGGATTTTCGCCAGCCCCAGCATTTT	CASSDTGGADFRQPQHF